The 27 T cell receptor beta chains given below trace back to one sample, sequenced in a study of T-cell reconstitution after alpha-beta-depleted transplantation in children. A library of TCRbeta sequences, prepared with unique molecular identifiers, was generated. MiXCR, applied by TCRdb to the PCR reads, yields one record per CDR3 protein. Among around 700,000 distinct CDR3 sequences, roughly 13% were seen once, and the ten largest hold 0.79%. The specimen comprised PBMCs, sampled before TCRalphabeta/CD19-depleted stem cell transplant. The source is a girl aged 2 to 10 with congenital amegakaryocytic thrombocytopenia, due to receive a stem cell transplant.

This clonotype was counted at least ten times. The junction and the germline gene differ at one end; a read error may be behind it. The CDR3 here is CASSLEGLAFF. In nucleotides, the CDR3 is TGTGCCAGCAGCTTGGAGGGTCTAGCTTTCTTT. V and J are TRBV5-1 and TRBJ1-1; D gene ambiguous. CDR1 and CDR2 from the germline V gene are SGHRS and YFSETQ. This CDR3 is 11 amino acids long.

This clonotype appeared many times. J is TRBJ2-6 and V is TRBV5-1, with no clear D. Germline-derived CDR1 and CDR2 are SGHRS and YFSETQ. This CDR3 has 17 amino acids. The V gene lost 0 bases and the J gene lost 0 bases, with 10 bases spanning the gap. The CDR3 reads CASSLALSYSGANVLTF. For the CDR3, the DNA is TGCGCCAGCAGCTTGGCTCTCTCCTACTCTGGGGCCAACGTCCTGACTTTC.

Notes on this clonotype: One end of the junction varies from germline; a read error may be responsible. The chain is built from TRBV6-2 or TRBV6-3 and TRBJ2-1; 8 bases fit TRBD2. This CDR3 spans 15 amino acids. Germline CDR1 and CDR2: MNHEY and SVGEGT. The CDR3 DNA reads as TGTGCCAGCAGTGACTCGGGGACTGGCGGGAGGAGTACGTTCTTC. Protein product: CASSDSGTGGRSTFF.

This clonotype was seen ten or more times. CDR3 in DNA: TGTGCCAGCAGCTCTAGCTTGAACACTGAAGCTTTCTTT. As protein: CASSSSLNTEAFF. The V gene is TRBV12-3 or TRBV12-4, the J gene TRBJ1-1; D gene ambiguous. The CDR3 contains 13 residues. The V end was cut by 6 bases, the J end by 0 bases, with 8 bases between.

The chain joins TRBV11-3 to TRBJ2-7, with 7 bases lining up with TRBD1. This CDR3 has 13 residues. Germline trimming cut 5 bases from V and 8 bases from J; bases unmatched to any gene: 9. CDR1 is SGHNT and CDR2 is YENEEA in the germline V gene. The DNA for the CDR3 is TGTGCCAGCAGCGCTGGGACAGCGACCAAGCAGTACTTC. Its protein is CASSAGTATKQYF.

This clonotype was recorded a few times. V gene TRBV30 combines with J gene TRBJ2-3; D possibly matches TRBD1 or TRBD2 (5 bases each). The V end lost 3 bases, the J end lost 6 bases, and 22 bases lay between the germline ends. The CDR3 covers 16 residues. The germline V gene has CDR1 GTSNPN and CDR2 SVGIG (reference sequence). The CDR3 protein is CAWRLGAPHRRDTQYF. For the CDR3, the DNA is TGTGCCTGGAGGTTAGGGGCCCCACATCGGAGGGATACGCAGTATTTT.

This chain joins TRBV18 and TRBJ2-7; no clear D. V gave up 2 bases and J gave up 4 bases, with 12 bases separating them. Germline-derived CDR1 and CDR2 are KGHSH and LQKENI. This CDR3 contains 14 residues. The CDR3 region is CASSPGETSYEQYF. The CDR3 DNA reads as TGTGCCAGCTCACCAGGGGAAACTTCTTACGAGCAGTACTTC.

The genes are TRBV24-1 and TRBJ2-3; either TRBD1 or TRBD2 may fit D (5 bases each). Trimming pared 4 bases from V and 1 base from J, leaving 14 bases between. The CDR3 extends over 16 amino acids. Germline lookup yields CDR1 KGHDR and CDR2 SFDVKD. CDR3 in amino acids: CATSDPGRPRTDTQYF. DNA for the CDR3: TGTGCCACCAGTGACCCGGGACGGCCACGCACAGATACGCAGTATTTT.

There are many counts of this clonotype. The chain is built from TRBV4-1 and TRBJ2-6; D is unclear. Germline CDR1 reads MGHRA; CDR2 reads YSYEKL. The CDR3 loop spans 20 amino acids. The V gene lost 9 bases and the J gene lost 0 bases, with 27 bases spanning the gap. The CDR3 bases are TGCGCCAGTACCAAATGGGAACAGAGTCTCTCAACCTCTGGGGCCAACGTCCTGACTTTC. Translation: CASTKWEQSLSTSGANVLTF.

The V gene is TRBV3-1, the J gene TRBJ2-2; D gene ambiguous. Germline CDR1 LGHDT, CDR2 YNNKEL (reference sequence). The CDR3 is made up of 18 amino acids. V was trimmed by 0 bases and J by 4 bases, leaving 18 bases between them. The CDR3, as DNA: TGTGCCAGCAGCCAAGAGCGTGGGCTGGGGTGGTTCACCGGGGAGCTGTTTTTT. Its translation is CASSQERGLGWFTGELFF. Combining the CDR3 with reference TRBV3-1 and TRBJ2-2 gives the whole variable domain DTAVSQTPKYLVTQMGNDKSIKCEQNLGHDTMYWYKQDSKKFLKIMFSYNNKELIINETVPNRFSPKSPDKAHLNLHINSLELGDSAVYFCASSQERGLGWFTGELFFGEGSRLTVL.

This clonotype was observed many times. The chain uses TRBV12-3 or TRBV12-4 and TRBJ1-2, with D possibly being TRBD1 (5 bases). Deletions cut 8 bases from V and 4 bases from J, with 11 bases between. The CDR3 contains 12 residues. The CDR3 protein is CASEGKGYGYTF. The DNA of the CDR3 is TGTGCCAGCGAGGGGAAGGGCTATGGCTACACCTTC.

Many counts were recorded for this clonotype. The chain employs TRBV20-1 and TRBJ2-1; the match to TRBD2 covers 11 bases. Trimming at V came to 2 bases and at J to 5 bases, leaving 5 bases not matched to a gene. This CDR3 has 15 amino acids. Germline V gives CDR1 DFQATT, CDR2 SNEGSKA (reference sequence). Here the CDR3 reads CSARSGTSGDNEQFF. The CDR3 nucleotides read TGCAGTGCTAGATCCGGGACTAGCGGAGACAATGAGCAGTTCTTC.

This clonotype turned up a few times. In DNA, the CDR3 is TGCAGCGTTTCTGGGAGGATAGCCAAAAACATTCAGTACTTC. Its translation is CSVSGRIAKNIQYF. The V call is TRBV29-1, the J call TRBJ2-4; a weak D match, TRBD2 (6 bases). Germline CDR1 SQVTM, CDR2 ANQGSEA. This CDR3 comprises 14 residues. V dropped 5 bases and J dropped 0 bases, with 11 bases sitting between them.

This clonotype has only a few counts. CDR3 amino acids: CSAGWGTGELFF. CDR3 nucleotide sequence: TGCAGTGCTGGTTGGGGTACCGGGGAGCTGTTTTTT. The V and J genes are TRBV20-1 and TRBJ2-2; D is unclear. The CDR3 length is 12 residues. V lost 5 bases and J 5 bases, leaving 9 bases between the germline ends. The germline V gene encodes CDR1 DFQATT and CDR2 SNEGSKA (reference sequence).

The chain carries TRBV5-6 and TRBJ2-3; no clear D gene. Trimming removed 3 bases at V and 4 bases at J, with 12 bases between. Per germline, CDR1 SGHDT and CDR2 YYEEEE. The CDR3 extends over 14 amino acids. The DNA of the CDR3 is TGTGCCAGCAGCTACCTAGTTTTGGCAGATACGCAGTATTTT. This translates into CASSYLVLADTQYF.

This clonotype came up a few times. In DNA form, the CDR3 reads TGCAGTGCCGTTACTAGCGGGGGCTCCTACGAGCAGTACTTC. Its protein is CSAVTSGGSYEQYF. V gene TRBV20-1 combines with J gene TRBJ2-7, with 11 nucleotides matching TRBD2. The germline gives CDR1 DFQATT, CDR2 SNEGSKA (reference sequence). The V and J ends lost 6 bases and 0 bases, in that order; junction bases with no gene match: 4. The CDR3 loop spans 14 amino acids.

The chain joins TRBV5-1 to TRBJ2-7, with D hard to call. The CDR3 runs to 13 residues. Germline lookup yields CDR1 SGHRS and CDR2 YFSETQ. Trimming took off 5 bases at V and 3 bases at J, with 12 bases between the two ends. The CDR3 spells CASRHGPSYEQYF. The DNA of the CDR3 is TGCGCCAGCAGGCATGGACCAAGCTACGAGCAGTACTTC.

This clonotype was seen repeatedly, ten times or more. The chain is built from TRBV27 and TRBJ2-5; D gene unclear. The CDR3 is 15 amino acids. Trimming took off 0 bases at V and 3 bases at J, with 11 bases between the two ends. Germline lookup yields CDR1 MNHEY and CDR2 SMNVEV (reference sequence). This chain's CDR3 is CASSLSPLGEETQYF. CDR3 DNA: TGTGCCAGCAGTTTATCCCCCCTTGGGGAAGAGACCCAGTACTTC.

This clonotype has at least ten counts. The chain is built from TRBV7-3 and TRBJ1-1, with D possibly being TRBD1 (5 bases). Looked up from germline, CDR1 is SGHTA and CDR2 is FQGTGA. Trimming took 5 bases from V and 1 from J, leaving 8 bases between them. There are 13 residues in the CDR3. The CDR3 loop reads CASSRDGNTEAFF. CDR3 sequence (DNA): TGTGCCAGCAGCAGGGACGGGAACACTGAAGCTTTCTTT.

CDR3 bases: TGCAGTGCTAGACCCGGACAGGGGGCGGATGGCTACACCTTC. Translating it yields CSARPGQGADGYTF. This chain joins TRBV20-1 and TRBJ1-2; TRBD1 matches 11 bases. The CDR3 extends over 14 amino acids. CDR1 DFQATT and CDR2 SNEGSKA come from the germline V gene (reference sequence). With 2 bases clipped from V and 6 bases from J, the junction kept 5 bases outside the gene matches.

This clonotype has a count of ten or more. The chain has TRBV7-2 and TRBJ1-6; 7 positions agree with TRBD1. This CDR3 is built from 14 residues. Looked up from germline, CDR1 is SGHTA and CDR2 is FQGNSA. V lost 5 bases to trimming and J lost 10 bases; unmatched junction nucleotides: 8. As DNA, the CDR3 is TGTGCCAGCAGCGCTACAGGGGTAGAGTCACCCCTCCACTTT. Amino acids: CASSATGVESPLHF.

This clonotype was detected once. CDR3 amino acids: CASKVGQGPYQPQHF. The CDR3 region has the DNA TGTGCCAGCAAAGTGGGACAGGGGCCCTATCAGCCCCAGCATTTT. The rearrangement uses TRBV28 and TRBJ1-5; 10 positions agree with TRBD1. V lost 7 bases and J lost 5; bases outside the gene matches: 8. Germline loops: CDR1 MDHEN, CDR2 SYDVKM. The CDR3 loop spans 15 amino acids.

This clonotype was observed many times. The J gene is TRBJ1-1, the V gene TRBV20-1, with unresolved D. CDR1 is DFQATT, CDR2 SNEGSKA, per germline (reference sequence). V was clipped by 6 bases and J by 0 bases, with 11 bases between them. CDR3 length equals 13 residues. In nucleotides, the CDR3 is TGCAGTGCCCCAGACGTGGTGAACACTGAAGCTTTCTTT. Translation: CSAPDVVNTEAFF.

The chain uses TRBV7-2 and TRBJ2-3; D is uncertain. Matching the DNA end better, TRBJ1-5 makes the J call doubtful. The germline V gene encodes CDR1 SGHTA and CDR2 FQGNSA. The CDR3 is made up of 15 amino acids. The CDR3 nucleotides are TGTGCCAGCAGCCACTTAGCGGGGAGCACAGATACGCAGCATTTT. It encodes CASSHLAGSTDTQHF.

The rearrangement links TRBV12-3 or TRBV12-4 to TRBJ2-7; 9 nucleotides agree with TRBD1. The ends lost 5 bases at V and 3 bases at J; junction bases unmatched: 5. CDR3 length equals 14 residues. CDR3 amino acids: CASSRPGQGYEQYF. The CDR3, as DNA: TGTGCCAGCAGTAGACCGGGACAGGGCTACGAGCAGTACTTC.

This chain joins TRBV5-1 and TRBJ1-5; no definite D call. The length of the CDR3 is 15 residues. CDR1 and CDR2 (germline): SGHRS, YFSETQ. V was trimmed by 2 bases and J by 1 base, leaving 10 bases between them. CDR3 region: CASSFGVGSNQPQHF. The CDR3 nucleotides read TGCGCCAGCAGCTTCGGGGTGGGGAGCAATCAGCCCCAGCATTTT.

This rearrangement joins TRBV2 to TRBJ1-5; 8 bases agree with TRBD1. With 8 bases clipped from V and 1 base from J, the junction kept 4 bases outside the gene matches. Per germline, CDR1 SNHLY and CDR2 FYNNEI. The CDR3 loop spans 14 amino acids. CDR3 loop: CASATGDSNQPQHF. The DNA for the CDR3 is TGTGCCAGCGCGACAGGGGACAGCAATCAGCCCCAGCATTTT.